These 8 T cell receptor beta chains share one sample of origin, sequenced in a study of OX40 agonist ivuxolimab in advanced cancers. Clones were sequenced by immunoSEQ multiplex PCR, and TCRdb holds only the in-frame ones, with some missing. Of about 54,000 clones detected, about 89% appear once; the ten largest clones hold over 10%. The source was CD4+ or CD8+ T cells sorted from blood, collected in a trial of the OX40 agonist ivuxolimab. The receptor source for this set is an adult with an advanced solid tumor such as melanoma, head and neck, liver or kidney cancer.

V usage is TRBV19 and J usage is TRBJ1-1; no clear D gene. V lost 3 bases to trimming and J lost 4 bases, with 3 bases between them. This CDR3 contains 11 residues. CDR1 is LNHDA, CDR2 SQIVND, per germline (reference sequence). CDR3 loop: CASSIFTEAFF. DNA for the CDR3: TGTGCCAGTAGTATTTTCACTGAAGCTTTCTTT.

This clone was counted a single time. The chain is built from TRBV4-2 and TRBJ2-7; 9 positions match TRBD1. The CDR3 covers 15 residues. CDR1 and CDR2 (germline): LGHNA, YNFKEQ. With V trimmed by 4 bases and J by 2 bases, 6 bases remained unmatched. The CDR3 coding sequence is TGTGCCAGCAGCCGGGGGACAGGGATACCCTACGAGCAGTACTTC. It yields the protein CASSRGTGIPYEQYF.

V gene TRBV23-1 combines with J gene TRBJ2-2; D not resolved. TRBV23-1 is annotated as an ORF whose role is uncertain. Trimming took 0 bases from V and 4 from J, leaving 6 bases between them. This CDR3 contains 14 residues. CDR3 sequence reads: CASSQSVPTGELFF. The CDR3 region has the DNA TGCGCCAGCAGTCAATCAGTTCCCACCGGGGAGCTGTTTTTT.

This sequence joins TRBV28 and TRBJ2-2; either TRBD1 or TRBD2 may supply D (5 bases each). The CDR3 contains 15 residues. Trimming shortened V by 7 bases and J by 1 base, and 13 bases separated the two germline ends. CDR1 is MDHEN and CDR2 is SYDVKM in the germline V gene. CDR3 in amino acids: CASNWGWRNTGELFF. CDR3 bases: TGTGCCAGCAATTGGGGGTGGCGGAACACCGGGGAGCTGTTTTTT.

In DNA form, the CDR3 reads TGTGCCAGCAGTTACGGGGACAGGGTAACCTATGGCTACACCTTC. This translates into CASSYGDRVTYGYTF. This chain connects TRBV6-6 to TRBJ1-2; 9 bases line up with TRBD1. The trim removed 2 bases at V and 4 bases at J, leaving 5 bases unmatched. Germline V CDR1 and CDR2: MNHNY, SVGAGI (reference sequence). The CDR3 runs 15 residues.

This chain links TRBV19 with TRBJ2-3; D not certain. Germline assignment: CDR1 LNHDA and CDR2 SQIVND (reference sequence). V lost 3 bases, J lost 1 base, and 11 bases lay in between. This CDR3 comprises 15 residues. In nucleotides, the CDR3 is TGTGCCAGTAGTATTTGGGCAGGCCGCACAGATACGCAGTATTTT. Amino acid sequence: CASSIWAGRTDTQYF.

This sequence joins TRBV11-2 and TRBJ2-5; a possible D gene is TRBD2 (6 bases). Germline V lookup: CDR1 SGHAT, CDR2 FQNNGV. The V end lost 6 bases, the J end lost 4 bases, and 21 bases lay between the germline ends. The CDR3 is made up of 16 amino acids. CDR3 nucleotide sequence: TGTGCCAGCAGTTTACGGGGGACCCTTGCGAGAGAGACCCAGTACTTC. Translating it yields CASSLRGTLARETQYF.

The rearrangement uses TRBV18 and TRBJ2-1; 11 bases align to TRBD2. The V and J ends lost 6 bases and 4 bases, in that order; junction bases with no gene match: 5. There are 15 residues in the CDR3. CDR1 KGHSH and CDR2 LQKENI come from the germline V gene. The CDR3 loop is CASSLLAGAYNEQFF. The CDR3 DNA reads TGTGCCAGCTCCCTACTAGCGGGGGCTTACAATGAGCAGTTCTTC.